This T cell receptor (beta chain) derives from a study of T cells in localized non-small cell lung cancer. Broader study findings: Median detection of top 100 tumor clones in adjacent lung was approximately 50 clones. There was an association of higher blood T cell density with longer overall survival. Of the tissues analyzed, uninvolved adjacent lung showed maximal T cell clonality, greater than tumor.

Only in-frame clones appear in the TCRdb table, and some are missing; sequencing was by immunoSEQ multiplex PCR. The repertoire holds 130,000 or so clones, approximately 88% seen once, with 1.7% in the top ten. V lost 2 bases and J lost 7; bases outside the gene matches: 5. The CDR3 totals 15 residues. The V gene's germline CDR1 is SGHVS and CDR2 FNYEAQ. In this sample, this clone turned up once. Its cognate antigen is unknown. The clonotype originates from a female donor older than 55 with stage I lung adenocarcinoma. J is TRBJ2-1 and V is TRBV7-6, with TRBD1 matching 10 bases. Material: peripheral blood, obtained before any cancer treatment. CDR3 sequence (DNA): TGTGCCAGCAGCTTATTTGGGACAGGGGCAAATGAGCAGTTCTTC. It specifies CASSLFGTGANEQFF.